This TCR beta chain derives from a study of PD-1 blockade in classical Hodgkin lymphoma. Turning to the study itself: Nivolumab dosed at 3 mg/kg went to patients intravenously every 2 weeks.

Brentuximab vedotin exposure varied among the patients, all of whom had relapsed after autologous stem cell transplantation. As concerns this clone: Its specificity is unknown.

The CDR3 extends over 13 amino acids. V was trimmed by 5 bases and J by 4 bases, leaving 9 bases between them. From germline, CDR1 is SNHLY and CDR2 FYNNEI. Sequencing was performed with immunoSEQ multiplex PCR; in TCRdb, only in-frame clones are kept and a portion is missing. The sample lists approximately 26,000 clones, around 63% seen once, with approximately 3.3% in the top ten. Study-wide points: A significant rise in TCR diversity by C4D1 was seen for CD4+ but not CD8+ cells. Initiation of nivolumab under 1 year after ASCT led to exclusion of patients.

The gene calls are TRBV2 and TRBJ1-5; D is undetermined. The sequence was obtained from a human donor with classical Hodgkin lymphoma. This specimen was peripheral blood mononuclear cells (PBMCs), taken at baseline. The CDR3 region has the DNA TGTGCCAGCAGTTACGGCCGGAATCAGCCCCAGCATTTT. Translation gives CASSYGRNQPQHF.